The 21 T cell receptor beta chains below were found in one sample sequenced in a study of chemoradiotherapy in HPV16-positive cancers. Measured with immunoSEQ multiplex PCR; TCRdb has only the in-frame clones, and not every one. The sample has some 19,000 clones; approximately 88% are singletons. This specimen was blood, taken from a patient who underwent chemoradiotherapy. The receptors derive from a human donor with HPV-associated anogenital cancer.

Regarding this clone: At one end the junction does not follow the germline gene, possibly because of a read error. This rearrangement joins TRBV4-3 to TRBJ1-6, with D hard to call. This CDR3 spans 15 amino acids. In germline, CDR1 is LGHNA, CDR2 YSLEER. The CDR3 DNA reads TGCGCCAGCAGCCAAGAGGGGAACTCTGCCTCACCCCTCCGCTTT. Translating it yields CASSQEGNSASPLRF.

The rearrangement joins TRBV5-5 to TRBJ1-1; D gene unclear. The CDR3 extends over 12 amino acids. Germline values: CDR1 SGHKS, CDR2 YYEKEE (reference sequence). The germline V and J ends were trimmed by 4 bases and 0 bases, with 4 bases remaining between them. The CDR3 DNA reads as TGTGCCAGCAGCGTTCTGAACACTGAAGCTTTCTTT. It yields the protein CASSVLNTEAFF.

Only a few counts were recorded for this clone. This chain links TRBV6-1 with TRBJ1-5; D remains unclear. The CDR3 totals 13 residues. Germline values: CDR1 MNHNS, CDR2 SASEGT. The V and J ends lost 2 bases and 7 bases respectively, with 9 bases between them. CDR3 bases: TGTGCCAGCAGTGAACACCGCGGGCAGCCCCAGCATTTT. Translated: CASSEHRGQPQHF.

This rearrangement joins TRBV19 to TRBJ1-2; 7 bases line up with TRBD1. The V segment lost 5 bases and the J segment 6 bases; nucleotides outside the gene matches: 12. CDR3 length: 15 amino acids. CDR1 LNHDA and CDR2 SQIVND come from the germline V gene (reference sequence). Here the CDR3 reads CASSPQRQGSHGYTF. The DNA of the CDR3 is TGTGCCAGTAGTCCTCAAAGACAGGGTAGCCATGGCTACACCTTC.

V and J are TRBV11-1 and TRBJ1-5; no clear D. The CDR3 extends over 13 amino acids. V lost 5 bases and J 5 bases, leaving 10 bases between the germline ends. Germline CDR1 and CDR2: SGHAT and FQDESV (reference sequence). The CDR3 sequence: CASSIGNHQPQHF. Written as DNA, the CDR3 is TGTGCCAGCAGCATAGGCAATCATCAGCCCCAGCATTTT. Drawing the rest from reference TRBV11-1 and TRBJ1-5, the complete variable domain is EAEVAQSPRYKITEKSQAVAFWCDPISGHATLYWYRQILGQGPELLVQFQDESVVDDSQLPKDRFSAERLKGVDSTLKIQPAELGDSAMYLCASSIGNHQPQHFGDGTRLSIL.

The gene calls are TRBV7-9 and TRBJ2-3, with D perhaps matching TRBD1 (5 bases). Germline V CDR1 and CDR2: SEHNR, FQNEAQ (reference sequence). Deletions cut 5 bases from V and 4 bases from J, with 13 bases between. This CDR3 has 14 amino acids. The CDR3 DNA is TGTGCCAGCAGCCCCACAGCAGGGTCAGATACGCAGTATTTT. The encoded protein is CASSPTAGSDTQYF. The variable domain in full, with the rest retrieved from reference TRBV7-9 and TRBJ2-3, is DTGVSQNPRHKITKRGQNVTFRCDPISEHNRLYWYRQTLGQGPEFLTYFQNEAQLEKSRLLSDRFSAERPKGSFSTLEIQRTEQGDSAMYLCASSPTAGSDTQYFGPGTRLTVL.

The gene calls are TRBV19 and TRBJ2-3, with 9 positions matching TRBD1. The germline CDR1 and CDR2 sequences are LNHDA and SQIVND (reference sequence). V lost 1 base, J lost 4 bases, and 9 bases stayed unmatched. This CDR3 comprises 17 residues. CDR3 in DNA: TGTGCCAGTAGTATAGCCTTAGGGACAGGGTTGGCAGATACGCAGTATTTT. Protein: CASSIALGTGLADTQYF.

CDR3 residues: CASSRVQGQPQHF. The CDR3 coding sequence is TGTGCCAGCAGCCGCGTGCAGGGGCAGCCCCAGCATTTT. This chain uses TRBV14 with TRBJ1-5; tentative D call: TRBD1 (6 bases). Trimming stripped 4 bases from V and 7 bases from J, with 11 bases between. CDR3 length: 13 residues. Germline CDR1 and CDR2: SGHDN and FVKESK.

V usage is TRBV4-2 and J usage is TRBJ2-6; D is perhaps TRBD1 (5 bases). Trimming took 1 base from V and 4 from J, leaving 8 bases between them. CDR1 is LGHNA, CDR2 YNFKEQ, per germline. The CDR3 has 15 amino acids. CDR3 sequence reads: CASSQVDKGANVLTF. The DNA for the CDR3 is TGTGCCAGCAGCCAAGTGGACAAGGGGGCCAACGTCCTGACTTTC.

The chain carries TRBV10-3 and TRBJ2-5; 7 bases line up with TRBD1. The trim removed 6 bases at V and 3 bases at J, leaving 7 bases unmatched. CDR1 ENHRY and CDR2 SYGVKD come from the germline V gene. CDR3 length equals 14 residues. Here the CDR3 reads CAIRRQGVEETQYF. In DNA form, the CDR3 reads TGTGCCATCAGGAGACAGGGCGTCGAAGAGACCCAGTACTTC.

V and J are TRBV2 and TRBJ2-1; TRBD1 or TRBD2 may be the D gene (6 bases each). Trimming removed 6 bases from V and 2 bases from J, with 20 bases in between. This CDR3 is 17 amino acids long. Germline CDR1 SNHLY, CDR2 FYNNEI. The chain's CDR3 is CASRGGPDSLTYNEQFF. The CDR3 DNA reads TGTGCCAGCAGAGGGGGGCCCGACAGTCTTACCTACAATGAGCAGTTCTTC.

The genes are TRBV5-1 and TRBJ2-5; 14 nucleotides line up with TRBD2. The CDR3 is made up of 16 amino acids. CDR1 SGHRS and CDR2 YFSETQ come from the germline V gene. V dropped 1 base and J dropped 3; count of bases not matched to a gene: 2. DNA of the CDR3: TGCGCCAGCAGCTTGCTGGGACTAGCGGGGGAAGAGACCCAGTACTTC. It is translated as CASSLLGLAGEETQYF.

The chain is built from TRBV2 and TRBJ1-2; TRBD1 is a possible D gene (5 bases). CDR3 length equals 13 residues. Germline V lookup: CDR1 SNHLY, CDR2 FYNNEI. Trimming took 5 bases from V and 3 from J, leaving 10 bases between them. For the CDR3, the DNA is TGTGCCAGCAGTCTACAGGAGCACTATGGCTACACCTTC. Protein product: CASSLQEHYGYTF.

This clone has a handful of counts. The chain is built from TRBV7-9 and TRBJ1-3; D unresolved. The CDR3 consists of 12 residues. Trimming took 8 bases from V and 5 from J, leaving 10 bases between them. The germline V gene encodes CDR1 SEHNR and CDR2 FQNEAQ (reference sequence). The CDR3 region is CASLGRRNTIYF. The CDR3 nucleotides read TGTGCCAGCTTAGGTCGGAGAAACACCATATATTTT.

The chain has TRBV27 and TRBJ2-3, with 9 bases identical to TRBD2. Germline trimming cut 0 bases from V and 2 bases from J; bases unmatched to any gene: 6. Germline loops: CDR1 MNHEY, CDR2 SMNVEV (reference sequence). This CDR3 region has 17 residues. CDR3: CASSLSRAGGNTDTQYF. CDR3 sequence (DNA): TGTGCCAGCAGTTTATCCAGGGCGGGGGGGAACACAGATACGCAGTATTTT.

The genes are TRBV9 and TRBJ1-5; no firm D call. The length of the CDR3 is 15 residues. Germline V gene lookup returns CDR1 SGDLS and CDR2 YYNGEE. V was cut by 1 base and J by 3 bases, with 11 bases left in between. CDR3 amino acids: CASSVNEGSNQPQHF. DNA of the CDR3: TGTGCCAGCAGCGTAAATGAAGGGTCCAATCAGCCCCAGCATTTT.

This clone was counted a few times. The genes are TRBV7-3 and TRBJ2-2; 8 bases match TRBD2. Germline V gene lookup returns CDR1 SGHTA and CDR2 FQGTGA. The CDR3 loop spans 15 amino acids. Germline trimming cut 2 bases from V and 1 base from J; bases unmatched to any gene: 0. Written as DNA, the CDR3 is TGTGCCAGCAGCTTAGCGGGGGGGAACACCGGGGAGCTGTTTTTT. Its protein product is CASSLAGGNTGELFF.

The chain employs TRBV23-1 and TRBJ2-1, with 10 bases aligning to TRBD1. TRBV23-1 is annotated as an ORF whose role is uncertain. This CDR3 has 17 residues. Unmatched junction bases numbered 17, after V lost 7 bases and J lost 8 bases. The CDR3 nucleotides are TGCGCCAGCATCCTATCGTACCGGGACAGGGGAGTTGATGAGCAGTTCTTC. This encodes CASILSYRDRGVDEQFF.

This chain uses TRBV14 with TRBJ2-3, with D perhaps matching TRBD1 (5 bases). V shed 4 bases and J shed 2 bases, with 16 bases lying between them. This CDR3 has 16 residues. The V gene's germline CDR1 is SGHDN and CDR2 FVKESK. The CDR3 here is CASSPKNAGYTDTQYF. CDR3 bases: TGTGCCAGCAGCCCGAAGAATGCAGGGTACACAGATACGCAGTATTTT. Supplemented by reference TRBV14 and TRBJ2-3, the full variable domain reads EAGVTQFPSHSVIEKGQTVTLRCDPISGHDNLYWYRRVMGKEIKFLLHFVKESKQDESGMPNNRFLAERTGGTYSTLKVQPAELEDSGVYFCASSPKNAGYTDTQYFGPGTRLTVL.

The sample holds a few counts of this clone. The CDR3 is CSVTLAGGGNEQFF. The DNA for the CDR3 is TGCAGCGTTACACTAGCGGGGGGAGGGAATGAGCAGTTCTTC. The chain joins TRBV29-1 to TRBJ2-1; 12 nucleotides line up with TRBD2. The CDR3 consists of 14 residues. The V segment lost 5 bases and the J segment 7 bases; nucleotides outside the gene matches: 6. Germline V lookup: CDR1 SQVTM, CDR2 ANQGSEA.

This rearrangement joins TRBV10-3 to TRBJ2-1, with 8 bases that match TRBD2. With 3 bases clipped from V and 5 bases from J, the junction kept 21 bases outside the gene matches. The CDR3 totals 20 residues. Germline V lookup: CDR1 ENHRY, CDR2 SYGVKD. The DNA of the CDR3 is TGTGCCATCAGTGATTTCAGCGCCCGGACGGCGGGGGGCGGGAACAATGAGCAGTTCTTC. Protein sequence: CAISDFSARTAGGGNNEQFF.